Each of the 12 T cell receptor beta chains below was sequenced from the same sample in a study of blood T cell repertoires in COVID-19. Clones were read by immunoSEQ multiplex PCR, and TCRdb kept only the in-frame ones, dropping some. Among fewer than 300,000 clones listed, 80% to 90% were seen once. Sequencing was performed on PBMCs or T cells enriched from blood (not recorded which). The source of these receptors is a woman between 25 and 40 years old who had recovered from COVID-19.

This clone was seen once. This chain joins TRBV19 and TRBJ1-6; no reliable D call. Germline CDR1 is LNHDA and CDR2 is SQIVND (reference sequence). The CDR3 extends over 13 amino acids. V was pared by 7 bases and J by 4 bases, with 8 bases between. As DNA, the CDR3 is TGTGCCAGTACGGGGAGGTATAATTCACCCCTCCACTTT. It encodes CASTGRYNSPLHF.

The genes are TRBV27 and TRBJ2-5, with 10 nucleotides matching TRBD1. The germline CDR1 and CDR2 sequences are MNHEY and SMNVEV (reference sequence). V lost 8 bases and J lost 5; bases outside the gene matches: 8. The CDR3 extends over 14 amino acids. The CDR3 spells CASARDRGEETQYF. For the CDR3, the DNA is TGTGCCAGCGCCCGGGACAGGGGCGAGGAGACCCAGTACTTC.

V and J are TRBV5-6 and TRBJ2-7; 8 nucleotides match TRBD1. Germline trimming cut 0 bases from V and 3 bases from J; bases unmatched to any gene: 5. CDR1 is SGHDT and CDR2 is YYEEEE in the germline V gene. The CDR3 length is 15 residues. CDR3 nucleotides: TGTGCCAGCAGCTTGGTTCAGGGGGCGGGCTACGAGCAGTACTTC. This translates into CASSLVQGAGYEQYF.

This clone was seen once. This chain links TRBV10-3 with TRBJ1-4; TRBD1 is a possible D gene (5 bases). V dropped 10 bases and J dropped 4 bases, with 10 bases sitting between them. The CDR3 totals 12 residues. Germline V gene data show CDR1 as ENHRY and CDR2 as SYGVKD. CDR3 in amino acids: CATQGGNEKLFF. CDR3 in DNA: TGTGCCACTCAGGGTGGTAATGAAAAACTGTTTTTT.

This chain uses TRBV30 with TRBJ1-2; the match to TRBD1 covers 8 bases. After removal of 2 bases from V and 3 bases from J, the junction contained 8 bases not matched to a gene. Per germline, CDR1 GTSNPN and CDR2 SVGIG (reference sequence). CDR3 length: 15 residues. The CDR3 sequence: CAWSQTGGWDYGYTF. The CDR3 region has the DNA TGTGCCTGGAGTCAAACAGGGGGTTGGGACTATGGCTACACCTTC. Full variable domain (remainder filled in from reference TRBV30 and TRBJ1-2): SQTIHQWPATLVQPVGSPLSLECTVEGTSNPNLYWYRQAAGRGLQLLFYSVGIGQISSEVPQNLSASRPQDRQFILSSKKLLLSDSGFYLCAWSQTGGWDYGYTFGSGTRLTVV.

This sequence joins TRBV18 and TRBJ2-4; 7 nucleotides agree with TRBD2. Germline CDR1 and CDR2: KGHSH and LQKENI. This CDR3 has 19 amino acids. Trimming removed 4 bases from V and 0 bases from J; junction bases left unmatched: 15. The CDR3 spells CASSLGGDYDALAKNIQYF. In nucleotides, the CDR3 is TGTGCCAGCTCACTAGGTGGGGACTACGATGCACTAGCCAAAAACATTCAGTACTTC.

CDR3 DNA: TGTGCCAGCAGGGACAGTCATAGGGGTAACTATGGCTACACCTTC. Protein sequence: CASRDSHRGNYGYTF. The chain carries TRBV28 and TRBJ1-2; a possible D gene is TRBD1 (6 bases). Trimming cost V 6 bases and J 1 base, with 15 bases left between them. Germline-derived CDR1 and CDR2 are MDHEN and SYDVKM. The CDR3 length is 15 residues.

The V gene is TRBV12-3 or TRBV12-4, the J gene TRBJ2-7, with 9 bases aligning to TRBD1. The CDR3 is 12 residues long. Trimming removed 6 bases from V and 7 bases from J; junction bases left unmatched: 4. CDR3 bases: TGTGCCAGCAGCTGGGACAGGGAAGAGCAGTACTTC. Encoded protein: CASSWDREEQYF.

The sample holds one count of this clone. The V gene is TRBV2, the J gene TRBJ2-3; D is unresolved. The CDR3 spans 14 residues. Germline CDR1 and CDR2: SNHLY and FYNNEI. V shed 6 bases and J shed 9 bases, with 19 bases lying between them. CDR3 in DNA: TGTGCCAGCAGACTTCCCGTGGTAGCCACAACGCAGTATTTT. Translating it yields CASRLPVVATTQYF.

V is TRBV7-9 and J is TRBJ2-7, with D perhaps matching TRBD2 (6 bases). Germline V gene sequence: CDR1 SEHNR, CDR2 FQNEAQ (reference sequence). V gave up 7 bases and J gave up 5 bases, with 15 bases separating them. CDR3 size: 13 residues. The CDR3 region has the DNA TGTGCCAGCACCCGGGACTTCGGGGACGAGCAGTACTTC. Residues: CASTRDFGDEQYF.

The J gene is TRBJ1-2, the V gene TRBV19; perhaps TRBD1 as D (6 bases). V was clipped by 3 bases and J by 6 bases, with 14 bases between them. The germline V gene has CDR1 LNHDA and CDR2 SQIVND (reference sequence). The CDR3 totals 14 residues. In DNA, the CDR3 is TGTGCCAGTAGTATCGGGACACCCGGGGATGGCTACACCTTC. Its protein is CASSIGTPGDGYTF.

The gene calls are TRBV7-8 and TRBJ1-1; the D is unclear. V lost 3 bases, J lost 2 bases, and 13 bases lay in between. Germline V lookup: CDR1 SGHVS, CDR2 FQNEAQ. The CDR3 sequence is 15 residues long. CDR3 sequence: CASSLVGEINTEAFF. In DNA, the CDR3 is TGTGCCAGCAGCTTGGTTGGGGAGATAAACACTGAAGCTTTCTTT.